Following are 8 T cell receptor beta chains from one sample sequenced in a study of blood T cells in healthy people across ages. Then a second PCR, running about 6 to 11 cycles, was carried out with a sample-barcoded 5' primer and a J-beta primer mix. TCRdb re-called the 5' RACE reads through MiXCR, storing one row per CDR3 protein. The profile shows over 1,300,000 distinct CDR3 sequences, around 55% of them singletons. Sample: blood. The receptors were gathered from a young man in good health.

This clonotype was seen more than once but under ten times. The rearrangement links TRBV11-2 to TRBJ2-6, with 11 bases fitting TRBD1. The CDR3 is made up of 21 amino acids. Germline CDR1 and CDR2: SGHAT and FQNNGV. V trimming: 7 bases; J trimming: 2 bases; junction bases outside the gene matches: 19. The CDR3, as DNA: TGTGCCAGCACCGCTTGGGTATTGGACAGGGGGCGAATTACTGGGGCCAACGTCCTGACTTTC. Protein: CASTAWVLDRGRITGANVLTF.

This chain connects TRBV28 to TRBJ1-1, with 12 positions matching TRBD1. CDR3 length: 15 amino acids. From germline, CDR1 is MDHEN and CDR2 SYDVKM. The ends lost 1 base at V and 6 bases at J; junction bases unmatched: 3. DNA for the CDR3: TGTGCCAGCAGTTTATTGGGACAGGGGGCGTCTGAAGCTTTCTTT. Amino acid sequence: CASSLLGQGASEAFF.

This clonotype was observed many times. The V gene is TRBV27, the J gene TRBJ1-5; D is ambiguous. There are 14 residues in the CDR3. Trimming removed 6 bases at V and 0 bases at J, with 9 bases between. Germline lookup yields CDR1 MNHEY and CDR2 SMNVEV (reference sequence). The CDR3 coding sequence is TGTGCCAGCAGGGTCACGGGTAGCAATCAGCCCCAGCATTTT. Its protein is CASRVTGSNQPQHF.

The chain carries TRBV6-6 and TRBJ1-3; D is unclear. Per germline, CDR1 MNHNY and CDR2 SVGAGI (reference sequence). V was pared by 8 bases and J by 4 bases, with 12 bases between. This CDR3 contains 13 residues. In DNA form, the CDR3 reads TGTGCCAGCCTCCCAGAGAGGGGAAACACCATATATTTT. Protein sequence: CASLPERGNTIYF.

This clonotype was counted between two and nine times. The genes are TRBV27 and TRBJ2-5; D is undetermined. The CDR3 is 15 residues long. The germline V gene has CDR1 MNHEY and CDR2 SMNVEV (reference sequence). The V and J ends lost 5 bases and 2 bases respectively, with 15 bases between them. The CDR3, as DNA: TGTGCCAGCAGTACCACGACCGAGGAACAAGAGACCCAGTACTTC. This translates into CASSTTTEEQETQYF.

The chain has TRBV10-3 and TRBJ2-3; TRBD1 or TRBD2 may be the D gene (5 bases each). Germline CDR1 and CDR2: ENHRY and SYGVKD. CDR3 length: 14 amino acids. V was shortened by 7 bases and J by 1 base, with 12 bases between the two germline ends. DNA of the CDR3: TGTGCCATCACGGGGACGTTCCGCACAGATACGCAGTATTTT. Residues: CAITGTFRTDTQYF.

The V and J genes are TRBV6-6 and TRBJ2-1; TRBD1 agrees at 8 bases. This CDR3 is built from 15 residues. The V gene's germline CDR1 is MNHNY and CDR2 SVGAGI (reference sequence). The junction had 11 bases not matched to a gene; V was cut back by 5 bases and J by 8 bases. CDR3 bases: TGTGCCAGCAGTGACCCGGACAGGGTGTTTGATGAGCAGTTCTTC. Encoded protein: CASSDPDRVFDEQFF.

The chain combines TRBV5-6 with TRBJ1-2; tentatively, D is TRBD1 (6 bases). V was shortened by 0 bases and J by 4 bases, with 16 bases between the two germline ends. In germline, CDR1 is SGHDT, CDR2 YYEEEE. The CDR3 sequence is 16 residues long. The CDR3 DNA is TGTGCCAGCAGCTTGGGACAAAGGACAGCCAGCTATGGCTACACCTTC. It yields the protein CASSLGQRTASYGYTF. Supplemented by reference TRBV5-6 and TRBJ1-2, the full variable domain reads DAGVTQSPTHLIKTRGQQVTLRCSPKSGHDTVSWYQQALGQGPQFIFQYYEEEERQRGNFPDRFSGHQFPNYSSELNVNALLLGDSALYLCASSLGQRTASYGYTFGSGTRLTVV.